This entry lists 19 T cell receptor beta chains sequenced from one sample in a study of T-cell reconstitution after alpha-beta-depleted transplantation in children. A TCRbeta library incorporating unique molecular identifiers was prepared. Each CDR3 protein gets one entry after TCRdb re-called the PCR reads with MiXCR. The sample comprises nearly 550,000 distinct CDR3 sequences, around 17% of which are singletons, and about 3.1% rests with the top ten. The starting material was PBMCs from the stem cell graft donor, obtained from the stem cell graft. Source of these receptors: a human donor who donated a stem cell graft to a child with acute lymphoblastic leukemia.

The chain joins TRBV28 to TRBJ2-7, with 9 positions matching TRBD1. Germline V CDR1 and CDR2: MDHEN, SYDVKM. Trimming took 6 bases from V and 0 from J; bases not matched to a gene: 6. The CDR3 runs to 15 residues. CDR3 DNA: TGTGCCAGCAGCGCCGGGACAGGGAGCTCCTACGAGCAGTACTTC. This translates into CASSAGTGSSYEQYF. The complete variable domain, with remaining parts taken from reference TRBV28 and TRBJ2-7, reads DVKVTQSSRYLVKRTGEKVFLECVQDMDHENMFWYRQDPGLGLRLIYFSYDVKMKEKGDIPEGYSVSREKKERFSLILESASTNQTSMYLCASSAGTGSSYEQYFGPGTRLTVT.

The rearrangement uses TRBV5-1 and TRBJ2-4; D may match TRBD1 or TRBD2 (5 bases each). Germline V gene data show CDR1 as SGHRS and CDR2 as YFSETQ. V was clipped by 4 bases and J by 1 base, with 18 bases between them. CDR3 length: 17 residues. The CDR3 region is CASSPGTLRSAKNIQYF. The CDR3 nucleotides read TGCGCCAGCAGCCCTGGGACCCTTAGATCTGCCAAAAACATTCAGTACTTC. The full variable domain, rest sourced from reference TRBV5-1 and TRBJ2-4, is KAGVTQTPRYLIKTRGQQVTLSCSPISGHRSVSWYQQTPGQGLQFLFEYFSETQRNKGNFPGRFSGRQFSNSRSEMNVSTLELGDSALYLCASSPGTLRSAKNIQYFGAGTRLSVL.

The sample holds a few counts of this clonotype. The J gene is TRBJ1-1, the V gene TRBV4-2; D remains unclear. V lost 0 bases to trimming and J lost 4 bases, with 9 bases between them. The CDR3 is 14 residues long. Per germline, CDR1 LGHNA and CDR2 YNFKEQ. CDR3 coding DNA: TGTGCCAGCAGCCAAGATTTGGGGTCCACTGAAGCTTTCTTT. It specifies CASSQDLGSTEAFF.

The rearrangement joins TRBV5-1 to TRBJ2-1, with a possible D match to TRBD1 (6 bases). In germline, CDR1 is SGHRS, CDR2 YFSETQ. The CDR3 has 19 residues. V was pared by 2 bases and J by 0 bases, with 21 bases between. CDR3 sequence (DNA): TGCGCCAGCAGCTTAACAGGGCTAGATCTAAAACTCTCCTACAATGAGCAGTTCTTC. Amino acids: CASSLTGLDLKLSYNEQFF.

This clonotype was seen more than once but under ten times. The V call is TRBV4-1, the J call TRBJ2-4; TRBD2 matches at 14 bases. With V trimmed by 1 base and J by 2 bases, 4 bases remained unmatched. Germline V gene data show CDR1 as MGHRA and CDR2 as YSYEKL. The CDR3 extends over 18 amino acids. The CDR3 DNA sequence: TGCGCCAGCAGCCAAGGACTAGCGGGAGGGCAGTCCAAAAACATTCAGTACTTC. Amino acids: CASSQGLAGGQSKNIQYF.

The chain recombines TRBV5-1 with TRBJ1-5; TRBD1 is a possible D gene (5 bases). Germline V gene sequence: CDR1 SGHRS, CDR2 YFSETQ. V gave up 5 bases and J gave up 1 base, with 13 bases separating them. The CDR3 contains 15 residues. CDR3 DNA sequence: TGCGCCAGCAGTTATGACAGTGACAGCAATCAGCCCCAGCATTTT. The encoded protein is CASSYDSDSNQPQHF.

V gene TRBV5-1 combines with J gene TRBJ1-2; TRBD1 agrees at 7 bases. The V gene end was trimmed by 4 bases and the J gene end by 0 bases; junction bases not matched to a gene: 9. There are 16 residues in the CDR3. CDR1 and CDR2 from the germline V gene are SGHRS and YFSETQ. CDR3 nucleotide sequence: TGCGCCAGCAGCCCGCGACAGGGAAGGACTAACTATGGCTACACCTTC. It encodes CASSPRQGRTNYGYTF.

The V call is TRBV29-1, the J call TRBJ1-1; D not certain. The V end lost 4 bases, the J end lost 0 bases, and 6 bases lay between the germline ends. This CDR3 comprises 12 residues. The V gene's germline CDR1 is SQVTM and CDR2 ANQGSEA. CDR3 coding DNA: TGCAGCGTTGGTCTTCTGAACACTGAAGCTTTCTTT. Translating gives CSVGLLNTEAFF.

A few counts support this clonotype. The genes are TRBV20-1 and TRBJ1-6; 7 bases are a match to TRBD1. CDR1 is DFQATT and CDR2 is SNEGSKA in the germline V gene (reference sequence). The CDR3 contains 14 residues. V shed 5 bases and J 6 bases; nucleotides not matched to a gene: 7. CDR3 loop: CSALIRDSNSPLHF. The CDR3 DNA reads as TGCAGTGCTCTAATCCGGGACAGTAATTCACCCCTCCACTTT.

The CDR3 loop is CASSERDRGFHGYTF. CDR3 in DNA: TGTGCCAGCAGTGAAAGGGACAGGGGGTTCCATGGCTACACCTTC. V is TRBV2 and J is TRBJ1-2, with TRBD1 matching 11 bases. CDR3 size: 15 residues. Germline lookup yields CDR1 SNHLY and CDR2 FYNNEI. The V segment lost 2 bases and the J segment 6 bases; nucleotides outside the gene matches: 5.

The chain carries TRBV4-2 and TRBJ2-3; 8 nucleotides agree with TRBD2. V trimming: 0 bases; J trimming: 4 bases; junction bases outside the gene matches: 12. CDR1 is LGHNA, CDR2 YNFKEQ, per germline. This CDR3 has 18 amino acids. CDR3 in amino acids: CASSQERVAGYVADTQYF. In nucleotides, the CDR3 is TGTGCCAGCAGCCAAGAACGGGTAGCGGGATATGTGGCAGATACGCAGTATTTT.

In this sample, this clonotype turned up a few times. This rearrangement joins TRBV6-1 to TRBJ2-1; D not certain. Germline V gene data show CDR1 as MNHNS and CDR2 as SASEGT. This CDR3 contains 12 residues. V gave up 1 base and J gave up 7 bases, with 5 bases separating them. Here the CDR3 DNA reads TGTGCCAGCAGTGAAGTATGGAATGAGCAGTTCTTC. Translated, it gives CASSEVWNEQFF.

This clonotype was found a few times. The chain is built from TRBV20-1 and TRBJ2-5, with 7 bases that match TRBD1. The CDR3 covers 12 residues. V lost 5 bases to trimming and J lost 5 bases; unmatched junction nucleotides: 5. The germline gives CDR1 DFQATT, CDR2 SNEGSKA (reference sequence). This CDR3 is CSAWTGSETQYF. Here the CDR3 DNA reads TGCAGTGCTTGGACAGGCAGCGAGACCCAGTACTTC.

CDR3: CASSRYRDSSYEQYF. CDR3 DNA: TGTGCCAGCAGCCGGTACAGGGACAGCTCCTACGAGCAGTACTTC. The V and J genes are TRBV3-1 and TRBJ2-7; 7 bases are shared with TRBD1. Germline loops: CDR1 LGHDT, CDR2 YNNKEL (reference sequence). The CDR3 consists of 15 residues. Trimming at V came to 4 bases and at J to 0 bases, leaving 6 bases not matched to a gene.

This clonotype came up a few times. The chain recombines TRBV4-2 with TRBJ2-5; 14 bases line up with TRBD2. From germline, CDR1 is LGHNA and CDR2 YNFKEQ. Trimming cost V 4 bases and J 5 bases; bases outside gene matches: 6. The CDR3 totals 16 residues. The CDR3 DNA follows: TGTGCCAGCAGCCGCGGACTAGCGGGAGGTGTGGAGACCCAGTACTTC. Translated: CASSRGLAGGVETQYF.

The rearrangement joins TRBV6-5 to TRBJ2-5; TRBD1 might be the D (6 bases). V lost 4 bases, J lost 10 bases, and 10 bases lay in between. From germline, CDR1 is MNHEY and CDR2 SVGAGI. The CDR3 covers 11 residues. CDR3 loop: CASSFRGGQYF. The CDR3 DNA reads as TGTGCCAGCAGTTTTAGAGGGGGCCAGTACTTC.

Worth noting for this clonotype: A read error may be the cause here, since a much bigger clone is one base away. The rearrangement links TRBV29-1 to TRBJ2-6; D is possibly TRBD1 (5 bases). Germline assignment: CDR1 SQVTM and CDR2 ANQGSEA. CDR3 length equals 16 residues. The CDR3 spells CSVEIGPPSGANGLTF. The CDR3 DNA is TGCAGCGTTGAGATTGGTCCCCCCTCTGGGGCCAACGGCCTGACTTTC. Filled out from reference TRBV29-1 and TRBJ2-6, the complete variable domain reads SAVISQKPSRDICQRGTSLTIQCQVDSQVTMMFWYRQQPGQSLTLIATANQGSEATYESGFVIDKFPISRPNLTFSTLTVSNMSPEDSSIYLCSVEIGPPSGANGLTFGAGSRLTVL.

The chain carries TRBV7-3 and TRBJ1-3; D gene unclear. The V end was cut by 6 bases, the J end by 2 bases, with 11 bases between. CDR3 length: 14 residues. CDR1 is SGHTA, CDR2 FQGTGA, per germline. CDR3 DNA sequence: TGTGCCAGCAGTTTCGGATACGCTGGAAACACCATATATTTT. Translated: CASSFGYAGNTIYF.

A few counts support this clonotype. V is TRBV7-9 and J is TRBJ2-1, with TRBD1 identical over 10 bases. Unmatched junction bases numbered 8, after V lost 2 bases and J lost 7 bases. Germline V gene lookup returns CDR1 SEHNR and CDR2 FQNEAQ (reference sequence). This CDR3 has 16 residues. CDR3 sequence: CASSLSRQGAENEQFF. The CDR3 DNA reads TGTGCCAGCAGCTTAAGCCGACAGGGGGCAGAGAATGAGCAGTTCTTC.